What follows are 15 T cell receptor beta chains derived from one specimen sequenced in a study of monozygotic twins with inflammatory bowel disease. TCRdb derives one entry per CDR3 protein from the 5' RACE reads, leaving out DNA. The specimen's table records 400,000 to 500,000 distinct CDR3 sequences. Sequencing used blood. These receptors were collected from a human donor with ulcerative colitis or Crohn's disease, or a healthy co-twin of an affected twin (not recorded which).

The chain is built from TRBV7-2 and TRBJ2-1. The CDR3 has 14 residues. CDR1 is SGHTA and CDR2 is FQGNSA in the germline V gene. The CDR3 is CASSRASGNNEQFF.

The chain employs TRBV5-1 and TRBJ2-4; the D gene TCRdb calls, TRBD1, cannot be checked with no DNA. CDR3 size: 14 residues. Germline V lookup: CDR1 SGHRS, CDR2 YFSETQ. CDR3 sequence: CASSSGSAGDIQYF.

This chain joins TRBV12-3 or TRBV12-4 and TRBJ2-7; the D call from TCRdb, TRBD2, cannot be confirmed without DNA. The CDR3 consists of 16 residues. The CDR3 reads CASSPGTSGSSYEQYF.

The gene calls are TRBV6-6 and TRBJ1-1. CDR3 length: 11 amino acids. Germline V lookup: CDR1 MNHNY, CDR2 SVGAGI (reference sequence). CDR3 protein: CASIERTEAFF.

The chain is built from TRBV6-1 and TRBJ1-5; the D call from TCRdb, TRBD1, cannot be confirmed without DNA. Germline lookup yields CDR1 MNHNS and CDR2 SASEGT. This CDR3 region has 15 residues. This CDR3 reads CASRLTGISNQPQHF.

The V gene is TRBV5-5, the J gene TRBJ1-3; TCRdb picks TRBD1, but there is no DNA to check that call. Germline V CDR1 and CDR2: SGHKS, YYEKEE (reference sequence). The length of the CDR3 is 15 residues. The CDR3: CASTWTGGSGNTIYF.

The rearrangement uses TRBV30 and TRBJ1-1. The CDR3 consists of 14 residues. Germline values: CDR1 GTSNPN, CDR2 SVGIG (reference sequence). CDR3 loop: CAWSTLHRNTEAFF.

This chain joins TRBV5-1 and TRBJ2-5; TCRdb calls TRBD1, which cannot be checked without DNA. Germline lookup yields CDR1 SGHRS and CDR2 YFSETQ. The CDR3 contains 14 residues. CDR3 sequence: CASSSGQGEETQYF.

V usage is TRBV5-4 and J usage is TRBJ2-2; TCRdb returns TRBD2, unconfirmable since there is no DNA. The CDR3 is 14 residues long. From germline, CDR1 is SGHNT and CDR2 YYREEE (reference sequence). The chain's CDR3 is CASSSGGRIGELFF.

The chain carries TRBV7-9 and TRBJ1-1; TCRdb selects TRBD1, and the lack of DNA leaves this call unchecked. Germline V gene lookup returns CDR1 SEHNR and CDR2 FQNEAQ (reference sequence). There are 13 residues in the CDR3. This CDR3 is CASSLGGNSEAFF.

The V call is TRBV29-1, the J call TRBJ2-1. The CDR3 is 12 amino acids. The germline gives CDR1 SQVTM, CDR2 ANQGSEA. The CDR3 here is CSVAGLLNEQFF.

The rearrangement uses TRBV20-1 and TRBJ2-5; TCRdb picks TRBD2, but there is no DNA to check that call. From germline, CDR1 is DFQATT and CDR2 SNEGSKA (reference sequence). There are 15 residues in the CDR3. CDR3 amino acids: CSARISGTPKETQYF.

This chain's CDR3 is CASSLIGSVTMNTEAFF. The chain combines TRBV7-9 with TRBJ1-1. The germline V gene encodes CDR1 SEHNR and CDR2 FQNEAQ (reference sequence). This CDR3 is 17 amino acids long.

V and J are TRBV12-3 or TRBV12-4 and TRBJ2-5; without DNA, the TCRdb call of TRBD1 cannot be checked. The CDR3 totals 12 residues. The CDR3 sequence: CASGEGVETQYF.

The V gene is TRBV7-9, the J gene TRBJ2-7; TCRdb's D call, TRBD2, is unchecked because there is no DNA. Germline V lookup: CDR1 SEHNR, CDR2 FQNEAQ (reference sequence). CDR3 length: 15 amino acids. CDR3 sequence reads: CASSLGNNGGSEQYF.